The 5 T cell receptor beta chains reported below all come from one sample, sequenced in a study of CD4 T cells in relation to SARS-CoV-2 and coronaviruses. The unexposed donors gave CD4+ T cells in about 2011-2018, prior to COVID-19. After ten to eleven days of culture, CD4+ T cells were isolated. The assay was immunoSEQ multiplex PCR, and TCRdb's table has in-frame clones only and misses some. The table includes fewer than 15,000 clones, 60% to 80% detected once. For these TCRs, the target antigens are not known. Sequencing input: CD4+ T cells from PBMCs, cultured in vitro. Source of these receptors: a human donor in good health.

The V gene is TRBV7-2, the J gene TRBJ2-7; D uncertain. The CDR3 contains 11 residues. Germline CDR1 SGHTA, CDR2 FQGNSA. V lost 4 bases and J lost 2, with 3 bases in between. CDR3 residues: CASSSAYEQYF. CDR3 coding DNA: TGTGCCAGCAGCTCGGCCTACGAGCAGTACTTC.

The chain has TRBV30 and TRBJ2-3, with 8 positions matching TRBD2. J lost 1 base, V lost 0 bases, and 6 bases had no gene match. The CDR3 runs to 16 residues. Germline-derived CDR1 and CDR2 are GTSNPN and SVGIG (reference sequence). The CDR3, as DNA: TGTGCCTGGAGTGTAGGGGCTAGCGGGCGCACAGATACGCAGTATTTT. Amino acids: CAWSVGASGRTDTQYF.

The chain employs TRBV5-1 and TRBJ1-4; D possibly corresponds to TRBD1 (6 bases). This CDR3 contains 14 residues. Trimming removed 3 bases from V and 3 bases from J, with 9 bases in between. In germline, CDR1 is SGHRS, CDR2 YFSETQ. The CDR3 sequence: CASSSGEANEKLFF. DNA for the CDR3: TGCGCCAGCAGCTCAGGGGAGGCTAATGAAAAACTGTTTTTT.

The chain carries TRBV19 and TRBJ1-6; 7 bases match TRBD1. The V and J ends lost 4 bases and 4 bases, in that order; junction bases with no gene match: 13. CDR1 and CDR2 (germline): LNHDA, SQIVND (reference sequence). CDR3 size: 18 residues. In DNA, the CDR3 is TGTGCCAGTAGTACCGGACAGGCGCCAGACACATATAATTCACCCCTCCACTTT. Translating it yields CASSTGQAPDTYNSPLHF.

The V call is TRBV2, the J call TRBJ2-5, with 9 bases aligning to TRBD2. Germline CDR1 and CDR2: SNHLY and FYNNEI. V lost 10 bases and J lost 7; bases outside the gene matches: 13. This CDR3 region has 14 residues. The DNA of the CDR3 is TGTGCCACCGTACTTAGCGGGGGTTCAGGGACCCAGTACTTC. Protein product: CATVLSGGSGTQYF.